This T cell receptor beta chain was profiled in a study of human T cells and chemical hapten exposure. General study results and limits: TCRs at a frequency above 1 in 1000 stayed unchanged with DPC sensitization.

The CDR3 has 14 amino acids. V lost 6 bases and J 0 bases, leaving 15 bases between the germline ends. The germline V gene encodes CDR1 SQVTM and CDR2 ANQGSEA. In this sample, this clonotype turned up a few times. No antigen is known for it. Using its own MiXCR run on the RACE reads, TCRdb lists one record per CDR3 protein. The sample carries roughly 380,000 distinct CDR3 sequences, about 6.3% recorded once. Time point described: patch test 2, 6 weeks after DPC sensitization. Stated treatment: therapeutic diphenylcyclopropenone sensitization with weekly scalp DPC. Samples of blood were obtained prior to the application of each patch test.

This specimen was whole blood, taken in connection with sensitization to the hapten diphenylcyclopropenone (DPC). The sequence came from a woman younger than 35 with alopecia areata. Some clones in this sample may be carry-over from other donors' samples. This chain links TRBV29-1 with TRBJ2-7; D gene unclear. CDR3 bases: TGCAGCGTCGCGATATCAACCTCCTCCTACGAGCAGTACTTC. Amino acid sequence: CSVAISTSSYEQYF.